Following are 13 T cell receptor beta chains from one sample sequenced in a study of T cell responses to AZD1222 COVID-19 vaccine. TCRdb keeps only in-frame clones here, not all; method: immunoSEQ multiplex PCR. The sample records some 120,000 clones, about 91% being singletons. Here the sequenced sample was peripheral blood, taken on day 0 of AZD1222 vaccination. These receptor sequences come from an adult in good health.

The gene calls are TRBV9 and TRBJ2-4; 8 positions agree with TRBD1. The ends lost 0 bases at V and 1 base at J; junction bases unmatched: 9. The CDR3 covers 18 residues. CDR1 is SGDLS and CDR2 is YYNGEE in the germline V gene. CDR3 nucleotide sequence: TGTGCCAGCAGCGTAGGTGAAATGGGACAGGCGGCCAAAAACATTCAGTACTTC. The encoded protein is CASSVGEMGQAAKNIQYF.

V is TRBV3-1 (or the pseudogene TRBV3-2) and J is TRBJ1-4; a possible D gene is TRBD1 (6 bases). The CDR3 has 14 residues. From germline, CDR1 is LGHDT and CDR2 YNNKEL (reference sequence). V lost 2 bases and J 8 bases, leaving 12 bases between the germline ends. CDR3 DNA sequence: TGTGCCAGCAGCCAACGGAGGGGACACGAAAAACTGTTTTTT. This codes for CASSQRRGHEKLFF.

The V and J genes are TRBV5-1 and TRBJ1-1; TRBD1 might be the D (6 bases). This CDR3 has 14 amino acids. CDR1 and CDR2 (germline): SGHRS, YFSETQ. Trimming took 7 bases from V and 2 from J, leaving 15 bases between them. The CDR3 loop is CASSYRTENTEAFF. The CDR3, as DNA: TGCGCCAGCTCATATCGGACAGAAAACACTGAAGCTTTCTTT.

The CDR3, as DNA: TGTGCCAGCATCCAAAGGCCAGGCGTTAACTATGGCTACACCTTC. Translated: CASIQRPGVNYGYTF. The chain employs TRBV6-5 and TRBJ1-2; D not certain. This CDR3 spans 15 amino acids. Germline lookup yields CDR1 MNHEY and CDR2 SVGAGI. The V end was cut by 7 bases, the J end by 1 base, with 16 bases between.

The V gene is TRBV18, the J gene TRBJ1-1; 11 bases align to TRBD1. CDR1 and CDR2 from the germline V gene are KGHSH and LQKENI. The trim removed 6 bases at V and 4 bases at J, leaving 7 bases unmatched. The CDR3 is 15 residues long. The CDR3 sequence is CASSFLGTGGTEAFF. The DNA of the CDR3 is TGTGCCAGCTCCTTCCTTGGGACAGGGGGCACTGAAGCTTTCTTT.

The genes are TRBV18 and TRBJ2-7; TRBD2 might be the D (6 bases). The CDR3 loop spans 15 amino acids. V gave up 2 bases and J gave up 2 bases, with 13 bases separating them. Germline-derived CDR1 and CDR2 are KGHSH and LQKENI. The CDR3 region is CASSPGGRSAYEQYF. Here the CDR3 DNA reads TGTGCCAGCTCACCAGGGGGGAGGTCAGCCTACGAGCAGTACTTC.

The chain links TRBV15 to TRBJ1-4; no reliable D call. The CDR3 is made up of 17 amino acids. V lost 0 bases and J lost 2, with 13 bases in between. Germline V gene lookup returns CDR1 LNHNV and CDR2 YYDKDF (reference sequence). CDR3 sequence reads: CATSREYPSATNEKLFF. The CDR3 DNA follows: TGTGCCACCAGCAGAGAGTATCCCTCAGCCACTAATGAAAAACTGTTTTTT. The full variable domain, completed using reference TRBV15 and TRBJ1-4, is DAMVIQNPRYQVTQFGKPVTLSCSQTLNHNVMYWYQQKSSQAPKLLFHYYDKDFNNEADTPDNFQSRRPNTSFCFLDIRSPGLGDTAMYLCATSREYPSATNEKLFFGSGTQLSVL.

CDR3 nucleotides: TGTGCCAGTGCAAGAGCAGATACGCAGTATTTT. Amino acid sequence: CASARADTQYF. The V call is TRBV19, the J call TRBJ2-3; D call uncertain. Trimming removed 8 bases from V and 4 bases from J, with 7 bases in between. The CDR3 contains 11 residues. Germline values: CDR1 LNHDA, CDR2 SQIVND (reference sequence). The full variable domain, its missing parts supplied by reference TRBV19 and TRBJ2-3, is DGGITQSPKYLFRKEGQNVTLSCEQNLNHDAMYWYRQDPGQGLRLIYYSQIVNDFQKGDIAEGYSVSREKKESFPLTVTSAQKNPTAFYLCASARADTQYFGPGTRLTVL.

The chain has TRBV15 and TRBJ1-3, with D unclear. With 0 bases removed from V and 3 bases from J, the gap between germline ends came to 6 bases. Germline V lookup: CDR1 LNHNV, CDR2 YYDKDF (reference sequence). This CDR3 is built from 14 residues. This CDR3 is CATSRDRYGNTIYF. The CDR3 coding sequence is TGTGCCACCAGCAGAGATCGGTATGGAAACACCATATATTTT.

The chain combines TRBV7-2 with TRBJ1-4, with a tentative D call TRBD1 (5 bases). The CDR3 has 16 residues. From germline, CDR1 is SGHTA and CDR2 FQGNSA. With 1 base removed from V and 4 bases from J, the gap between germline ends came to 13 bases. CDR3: CASSLEGAEGNEKLFF. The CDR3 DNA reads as TGTGCCAGCAGCTTAGAAGGGGCGGAGGGTAATGAAAAACTGTTTTTT.

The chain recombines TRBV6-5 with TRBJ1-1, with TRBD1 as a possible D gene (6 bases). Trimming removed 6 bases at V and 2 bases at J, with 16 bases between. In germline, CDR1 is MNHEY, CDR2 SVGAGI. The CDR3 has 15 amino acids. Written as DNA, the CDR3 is TGTGCCAGCAGGCAAGCCGGGACATATAACACTGAAGCTTTCTTT. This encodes CASRQAGTYNTEAFF.

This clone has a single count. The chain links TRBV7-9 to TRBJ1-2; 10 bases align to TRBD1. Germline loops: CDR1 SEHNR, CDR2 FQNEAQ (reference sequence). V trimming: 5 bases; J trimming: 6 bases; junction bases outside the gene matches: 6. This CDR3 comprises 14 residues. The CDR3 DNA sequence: TGTGCCAGCAGCCCGATCGGACAGGGGGATGGCTACACCTTC. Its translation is CASSPIGQGDGYTF.

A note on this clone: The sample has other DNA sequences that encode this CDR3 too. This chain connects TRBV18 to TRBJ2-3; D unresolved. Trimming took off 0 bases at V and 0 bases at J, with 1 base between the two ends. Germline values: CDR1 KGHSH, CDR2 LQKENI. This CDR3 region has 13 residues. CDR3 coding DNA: TGTGCCAGCTCACCACCTAGCACAGATACGCAGTATTTT. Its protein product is CASSPPSTDTQYF.